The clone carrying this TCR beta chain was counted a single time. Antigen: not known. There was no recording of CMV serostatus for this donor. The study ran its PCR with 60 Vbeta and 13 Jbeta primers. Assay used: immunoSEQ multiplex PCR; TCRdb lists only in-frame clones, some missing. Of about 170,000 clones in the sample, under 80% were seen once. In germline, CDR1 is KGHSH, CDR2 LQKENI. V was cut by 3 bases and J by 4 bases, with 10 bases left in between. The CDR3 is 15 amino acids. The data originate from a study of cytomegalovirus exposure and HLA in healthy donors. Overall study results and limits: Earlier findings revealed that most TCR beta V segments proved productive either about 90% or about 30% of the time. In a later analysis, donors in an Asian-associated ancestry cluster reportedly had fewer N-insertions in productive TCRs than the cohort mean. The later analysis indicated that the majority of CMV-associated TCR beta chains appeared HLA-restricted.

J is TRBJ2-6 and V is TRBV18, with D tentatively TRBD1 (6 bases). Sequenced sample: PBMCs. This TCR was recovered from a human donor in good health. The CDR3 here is CASSPGAPGANVLTF. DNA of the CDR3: TGTGCCAGCTCACCGGGGGCTCCCGGGGCCAACGTCCTGACTTTC.